This T cell receptor beta chain was recorded in a study of blood T cell repertoires in COVID-19 (TCRdb year 2020). Turning to the overall study: Collaborator samples came from the United States, Italy and Spain and covered acute and convalescent phases of COVID-19. Where available, HLA class I and class II types were obtained from metadata supplied by the sample provider rather than from assay-based typing. Deeply sampled blood TCRbeta repertoires from subjects exposed to, actively infected with, or recovered from COVID-19 were included in the dataset. The repertoires were released in a freely available public database meant as a resource for research on the immune response to SARS-CoV-2. Samples were obtained from the ongoing ImmuneRACE study (first 160 participants) and from about 1,300 subjects provided by 6 global collaborators. Sample metadata almost always included a de-identified subject ID, COVID-19 status, age in years and sex. The material from the prospective study consisted of cDNA or gDNA derived from T cells, B-cell-depleted T cells, or PBMCs. Paper-wide results and their limitations: Clinical and demographic metadata were provided uncurated, with the amount varying by source and participant.

TCRbeta CDR3 regions were amplified from genomic DNA by means of the immunoSEQ Assay, a bias-controlled multiplex PCR. Per the original workflow: The number of nucleated cells in each sample was estimated by amplification of reference gene primers within the assay. To quantify the absolute abundance of each unique TCRbeta CDR3 rearrangement, sequence reads were collapsed and filtered. For each sample, productive Simpson clonality was calculated as the square root of Simpson's diversity index across productive rearrangements. What TCRdb holds here is the immuneACCESS table cut down to in-frame rearrangements. Part of the clones is not present; checked against another copy, under half of the missing clones reflect an unresolved V gene, and the others are unexplained. V, J and clone size are taken as reported in that table, and D and trimming were inferred from the DNA itself. For this sample the table gives under 150,000 clones, of which about nine tenths were detected only once. Jointly, the top ten make up roughly 2.1% of the sample.

A note on this clone: The specificity of this receptor is unknown. The record has no base qualities; no much larger clone is one base away.

Including cysteine and phenylalanine, the CDR3 has 15 amino acids. Only the CDR3 DNA stays, 45 bases, in frame from base 1. The germline ends are 11 bases apart after V is trimmed by 3 bases and J by 3 bases. The germline V gene provides CDR1 KGHDR and CDR2 SFDVKD. The collaborating institutions used their own protocols to collect whole blood in K2EDTA tubes. For TCRbeta analysis, collaborator samples were shipped as frozen whole blood, as isolated PBMCs, or as DNA extracted from either sample type. This clonotype was sampled from a human donor in a cohort sampled during active COVID-19. The rearranged segments are TRBV24-1 and TRBJ1-5; there is no confident call for the D gene. Sequenced input: peripheral blood. The DNA sequence is given as TGTGCCACCAGTGATAGATCAGTACACAATCAGCCCCAGCATTTT. This encodes CATSDRSVHNQPQHF.